This T cell receptor beta chain was documented in a study of post-analysis software for immune sequencing data. Study results and limitations: Batch-matched samples strongly co-clustered by F measure. Controls had lower frequencies than patients of five TRBV segments, which included TRBV5-6, TRBV5-1 and TRBV20-1.

In regard to this clonotype: Its specificity is unknown.

The CDR3 is 16 residues long. Germline trimming cut 1 base from V and 2 bases from J; bases unmatched to any gene: 1. Per germline, CDR1 MGHDK and CDR2 SYGVNS. Unique-molecular-identifier-tagged TCR beta cDNA libraries were used. Each CDR3 protein gets one entry after TCRdb re-called the PCR reads with MiXCR. The table records about 430,000 distinct CDR3 sequences, approximately 37% of them present only once. This TCR was recovered from a girl aged 2 to 9 with multiple sclerosis. Sequencing was carried out using blood. J is TRBJ2-1 and V is TRBV25-1; TRBD2 agrees at 11 bases. The CDR3 coding sequence is TGTGCCAGCAGTGAATGGGGACTAGCGGCCTACAATGAGCAGTTCTTC. Its protein is CASSEWGLAAYNEQFF.